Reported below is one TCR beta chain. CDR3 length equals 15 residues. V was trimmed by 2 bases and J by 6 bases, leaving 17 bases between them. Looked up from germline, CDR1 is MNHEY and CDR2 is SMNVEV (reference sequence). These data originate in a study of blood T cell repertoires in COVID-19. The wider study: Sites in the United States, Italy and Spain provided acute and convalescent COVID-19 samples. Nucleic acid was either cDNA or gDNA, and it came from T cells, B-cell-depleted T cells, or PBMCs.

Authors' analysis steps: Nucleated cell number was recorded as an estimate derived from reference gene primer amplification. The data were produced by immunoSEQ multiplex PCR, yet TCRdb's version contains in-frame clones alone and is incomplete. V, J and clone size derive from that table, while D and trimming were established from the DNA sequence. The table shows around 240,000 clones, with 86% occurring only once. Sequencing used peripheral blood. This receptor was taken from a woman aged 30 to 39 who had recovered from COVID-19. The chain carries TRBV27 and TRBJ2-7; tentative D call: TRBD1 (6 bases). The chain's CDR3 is CASSLASGDGREQYF. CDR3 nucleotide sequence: TGTGCCAGCAGTTTAGCATCAGGGGATGGGCGCGAGCAGTACTTC.